The present entry profiles one T cell receptor beta chain with its context. This specimen belongs to a study of blood T cell repertoires in COVID-19. Source study methods: Reference gene primers were amplified, and this amplification served to estimate nucleated cell counts. Only in-frame clones appear in the TCRdb table, and some are missing; sequencing was by immunoSEQ multiplex PCR. The V and J calls and clone size come from that table; D and trimming were worked out from the DNA. The table shows just over 150,000 clones, with around nine tenths occurring only once. The study recruited people aged about 18 to 90 years across 24 US areas. CDR3 length equals 15 residues. CDR1 is LGHDT, CDR2 YNNKEL, per germline (reference sequence). The V segment lost 4 bases and the J segment 5 bases; nucleotides outside the gene matches: 9.

Source material: PBMCs or T cells enriched from blood (not recorded which). This chain connects TRBV3-1 (or the pseudogene TRBV3-2) to TRBJ1-1, with 8 positions matching TRBD1. This receptor was taken from a woman in her fifties or sixties who had recovered from COVID-19. The CDR3 DNA reads as TGTGCCAGCAGCCGGTTAGGACAGGGAGGTACTGAAGCTTTCTTT. Its translation: CASSRLGQGGTEAFF.